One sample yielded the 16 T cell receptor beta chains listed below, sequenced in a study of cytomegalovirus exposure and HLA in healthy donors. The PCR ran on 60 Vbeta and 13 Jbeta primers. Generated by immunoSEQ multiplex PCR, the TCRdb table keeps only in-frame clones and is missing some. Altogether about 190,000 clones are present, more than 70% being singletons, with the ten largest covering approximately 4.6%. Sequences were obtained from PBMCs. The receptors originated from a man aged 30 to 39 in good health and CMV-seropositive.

The CDR3 bases are TGTGCCAGCAGCGTAGGGGACAGGGGAGTAGATCAGCCCCAGCATTTT. Protein product: CASSVGDRGVDQPQHF. This chain uses TRBV9 with TRBJ1-5, with 10 bases fitting TRBD1. The CDR3 spans 16 residues. V dropped 0 bases and J dropped 5; count of bases not matched to a gene: 5. Germline lookup yields CDR1 SGDLS and CDR2 YYNGEE.

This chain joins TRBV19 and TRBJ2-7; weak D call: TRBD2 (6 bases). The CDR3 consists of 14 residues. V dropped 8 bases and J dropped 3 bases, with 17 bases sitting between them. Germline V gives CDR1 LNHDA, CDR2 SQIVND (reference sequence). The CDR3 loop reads CASSYGTYNYEQYF. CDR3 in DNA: TGTGCCAGTTCCTACGGGACTTATAACTACGAGCAGTACTTC.

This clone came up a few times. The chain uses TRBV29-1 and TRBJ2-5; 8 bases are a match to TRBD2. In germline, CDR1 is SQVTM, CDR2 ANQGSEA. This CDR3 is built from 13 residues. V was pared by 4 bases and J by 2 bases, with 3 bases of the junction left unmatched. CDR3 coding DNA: TGCAGCGTTGCCCCGGGGGGGCAAGAGACCCAGTACTTC. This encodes CSVAPGGQETQYF.

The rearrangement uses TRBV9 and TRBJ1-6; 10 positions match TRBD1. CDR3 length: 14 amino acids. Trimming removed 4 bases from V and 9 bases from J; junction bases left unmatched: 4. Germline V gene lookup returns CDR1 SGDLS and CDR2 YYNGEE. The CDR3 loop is CASSIGQGGSPLHF. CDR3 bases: TGTGCCAGCAGCATCGGACAGGGGGGTTCACCCCTCCACTTT.

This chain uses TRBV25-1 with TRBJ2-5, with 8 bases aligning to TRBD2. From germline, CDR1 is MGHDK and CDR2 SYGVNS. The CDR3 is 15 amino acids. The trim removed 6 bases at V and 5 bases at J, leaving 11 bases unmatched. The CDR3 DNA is TGTGCCAGCAGGGGGGACGGGACTAGAACGGAGACCCAGTACTTC. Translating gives CASRGDGTRTETQYF.

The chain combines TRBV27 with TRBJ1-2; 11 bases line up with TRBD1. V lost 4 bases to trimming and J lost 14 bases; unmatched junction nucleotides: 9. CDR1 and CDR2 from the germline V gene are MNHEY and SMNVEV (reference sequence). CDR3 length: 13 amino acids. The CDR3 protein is CASSSGTGGARTF. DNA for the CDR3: TGTGCCAGCAGTTCCGGGACAGGGGGGGCGAGAACCTTC.

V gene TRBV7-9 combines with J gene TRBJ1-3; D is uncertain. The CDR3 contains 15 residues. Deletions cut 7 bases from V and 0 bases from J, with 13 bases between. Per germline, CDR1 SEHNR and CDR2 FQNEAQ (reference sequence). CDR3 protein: CASTRHLVSGNTIYF. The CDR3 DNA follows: TGTGCCAGCACGAGACACCTTGTCTCTGGAAACACCATATATTTT.

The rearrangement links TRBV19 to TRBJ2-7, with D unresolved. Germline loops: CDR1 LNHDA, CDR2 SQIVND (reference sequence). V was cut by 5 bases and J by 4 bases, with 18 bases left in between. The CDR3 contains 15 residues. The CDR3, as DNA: TGTGCCAGTAGTCTCCAAACAGAGATTTCGTACGAGCAGTACTTC. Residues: CASSLQTEISYEQYF.

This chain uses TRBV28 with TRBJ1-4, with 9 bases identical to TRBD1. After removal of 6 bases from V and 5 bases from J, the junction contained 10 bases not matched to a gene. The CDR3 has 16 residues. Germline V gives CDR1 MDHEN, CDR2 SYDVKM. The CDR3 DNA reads TGTGCCAGCAGCATGAATCCGGGACAGGGAAATGAAAAACTGTTTTTT. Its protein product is CASSMNPGQGNEKLFF.

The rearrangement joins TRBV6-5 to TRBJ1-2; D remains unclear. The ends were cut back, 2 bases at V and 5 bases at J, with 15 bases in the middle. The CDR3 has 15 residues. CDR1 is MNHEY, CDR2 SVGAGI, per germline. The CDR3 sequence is CASSYGLTATYGYTF. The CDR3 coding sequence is TGTGCCAGCAGTTACGGTCTAACTGCGACATATGGCTACACCTTC.

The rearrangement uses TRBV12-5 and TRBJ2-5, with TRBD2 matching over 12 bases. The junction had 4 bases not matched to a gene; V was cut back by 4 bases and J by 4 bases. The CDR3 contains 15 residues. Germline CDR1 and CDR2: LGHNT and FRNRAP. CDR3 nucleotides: TGTGCTAGTGGTTCTAGCGGGGGGGCTCGAGAGACCCAGTACTTC. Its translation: CASGSSGGARETQYF.

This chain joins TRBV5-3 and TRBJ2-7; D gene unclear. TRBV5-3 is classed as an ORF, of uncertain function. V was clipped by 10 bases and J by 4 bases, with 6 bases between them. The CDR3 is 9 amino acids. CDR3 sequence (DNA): TGTGCCTGGCGGTACGAGCAGTACTTC. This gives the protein CAWRYEQYF.

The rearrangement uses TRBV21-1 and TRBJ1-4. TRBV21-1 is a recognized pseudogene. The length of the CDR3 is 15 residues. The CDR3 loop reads CASSTPGSSNEKLFF. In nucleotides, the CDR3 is TGTGCCAGCAGCACACCGGGGAGTAGTAATGAAAAACTGTTTTTT.

The CDR3 here is CASSLVLGGTDNSPLHF. The CDR3 nucleotides read TGTGCCAGCAGCTTGGTCTTAGGCGGGACAGATAATTCACCCCTCCACTTT. The rearrangement links TRBV5-8 to TRBJ1-6; 7 positions match TRBD1. The V segment lost 0 bases and the J segment 5 bases; nucleotides outside the gene matches: 8. Germline V gene sequence: CDR1 SGHTS, CDR2 YDEGEE. CDR3 length: 17 residues.

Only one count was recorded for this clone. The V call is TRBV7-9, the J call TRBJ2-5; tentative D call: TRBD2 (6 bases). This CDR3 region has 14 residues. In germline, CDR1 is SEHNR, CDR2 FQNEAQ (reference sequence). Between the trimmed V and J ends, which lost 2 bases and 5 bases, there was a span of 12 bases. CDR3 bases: TGTGCCAGCAGCTTATGGGGGGAGGTGGAGACCCAGTACTTC. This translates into CASSLWGEVETQYF.

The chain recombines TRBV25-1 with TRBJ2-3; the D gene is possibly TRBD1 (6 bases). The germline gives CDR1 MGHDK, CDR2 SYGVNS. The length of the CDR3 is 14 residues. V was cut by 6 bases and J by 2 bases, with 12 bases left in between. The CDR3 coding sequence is TGTGCCAGCAGACGGACAGAATCCACAGATACGCAGTATTTT. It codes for CASRRTESTDTQYF. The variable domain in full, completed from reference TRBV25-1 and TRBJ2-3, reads EADIYQTPRYLVIGTGKKITLECSQTMGHDKMYWYQQDPGMELHLIHYSYGVNSTEKGDLSSESTVSRIRTEHFPLTLESARPSHTSQYLCASRRTESTDTQYFGPGTRLTVL.